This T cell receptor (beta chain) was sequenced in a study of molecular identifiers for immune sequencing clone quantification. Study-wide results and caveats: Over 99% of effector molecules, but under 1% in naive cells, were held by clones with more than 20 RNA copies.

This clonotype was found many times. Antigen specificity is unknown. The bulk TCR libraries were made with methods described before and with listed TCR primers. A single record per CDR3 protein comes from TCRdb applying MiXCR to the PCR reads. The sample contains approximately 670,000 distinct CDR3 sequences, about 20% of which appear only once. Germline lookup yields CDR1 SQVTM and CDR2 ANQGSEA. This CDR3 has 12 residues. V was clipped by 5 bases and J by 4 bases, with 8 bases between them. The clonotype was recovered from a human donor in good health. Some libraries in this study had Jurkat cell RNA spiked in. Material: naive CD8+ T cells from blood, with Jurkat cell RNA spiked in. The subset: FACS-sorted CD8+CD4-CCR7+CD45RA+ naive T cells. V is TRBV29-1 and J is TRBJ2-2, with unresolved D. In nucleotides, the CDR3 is TGCAGCGTTACAAGGGCCACCGGGGAGCTGTTTTTT. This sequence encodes CSVTRATGELFF.